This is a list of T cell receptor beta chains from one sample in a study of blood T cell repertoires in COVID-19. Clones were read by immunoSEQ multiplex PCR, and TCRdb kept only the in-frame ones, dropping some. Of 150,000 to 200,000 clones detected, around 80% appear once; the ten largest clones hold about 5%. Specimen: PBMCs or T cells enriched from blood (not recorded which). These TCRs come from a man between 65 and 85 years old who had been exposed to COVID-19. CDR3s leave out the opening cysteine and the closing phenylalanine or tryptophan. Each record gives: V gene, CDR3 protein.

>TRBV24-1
ATSDTGTRTDTQY
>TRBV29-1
SVAAGTITYGYT
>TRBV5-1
ASSLRAGSATNEKLF
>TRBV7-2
ASSLGGRETQY
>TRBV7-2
ASSPPGTRTETQY
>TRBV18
ASPRAGAADTQY
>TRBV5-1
ASSLEGHINSPLH
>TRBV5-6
ASSYRDRDYNEQF
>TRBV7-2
ASSFTGTGSSYEQY
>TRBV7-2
ASTPSRQQETQY
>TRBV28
ASSFGAMTEAF
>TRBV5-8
ASSLDRSTDTQY
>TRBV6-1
ASSEAPIPKGALH
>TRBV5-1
ASSSRGGTGTGELF
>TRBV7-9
ASSFQGSRHEQY
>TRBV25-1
ASTETGQPGYT
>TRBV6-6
ASSWGDRALVGGYT
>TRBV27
ASSRQTNYGYT
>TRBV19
ASSVQGAPVPDTQY
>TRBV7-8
ASRSSYNEQF
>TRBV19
ASSIEESGTGVYEQY
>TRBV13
ASSLGRKMTNEKLF
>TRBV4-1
ASSRQPDGDSYEQY
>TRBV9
ASSGGPGANYGYT
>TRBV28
ASSNSGHNNEKLF
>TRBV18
ASSPPQVLYGYT
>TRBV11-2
ASSTTNTGELF
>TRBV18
ASSPPHRDSNTEAF
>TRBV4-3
ARRDRGGHKPQH
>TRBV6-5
ASRPGQGNTGELF
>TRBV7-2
ASSLSGPSNTGELF
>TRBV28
ASSLTGGRSANEQF
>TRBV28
ASSLGLAGVNNEQF
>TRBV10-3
AISGTGNTEAF
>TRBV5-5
ASSPEPGQDTIY
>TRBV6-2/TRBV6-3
ASSRPSVGLQGVYGYT
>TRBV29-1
SVGTGSYNEQF
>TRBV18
ASSPSRASGNTIY
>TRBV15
ATSKERESYNEQF
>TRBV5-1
ASSRQGASYNSPLH
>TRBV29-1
SVDSGGAGGYT
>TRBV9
ASSVGPRLFEPQH
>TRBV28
ASSRTGLTYEQY
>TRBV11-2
ASSPRGGLDTQY
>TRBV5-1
ASSQGGSSYEQY
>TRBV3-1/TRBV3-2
ASSQVTAGGNEQF
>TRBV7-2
ASSLVSGGNNQPQH
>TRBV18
ASSPGTVQETQY
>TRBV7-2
ASSPTSGPYYEQY
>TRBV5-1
ASSLTRDEQY
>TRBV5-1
ASSPETGFNKQY
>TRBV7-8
ASSRTQGAYEQY
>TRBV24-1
ATSDPGLAGRGLGELF
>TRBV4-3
ASSQEYTGRSYEQY